The 9 T cell receptor beta chains below come from one sample, sequenced in a study of cytomegalovirus exposure and HLA in healthy donors. The PCR contained 60 Vbeta and 13 Jbeta primers. Using immunoSEQ multiplex PCR, the repertoire was profiled, and TCRdb retains in-frame clones only, with some absent. The table records about 140,000 clones, approximately 79% of them present only once. Input material: PBMCs. The receptors derive from a man aged 45-65 years in good health and CMV-seropositive.

This clone has just one count. V is TRBV6-1 and J is TRBJ1-1, with D perhaps TRBD1 (6 bases). V lost 1 base, J lost 10 bases, and 16 bases lay in between. CDR3 length: 14 residues. Germline CDR1 is MNHNS and CDR2 is SASEGT. The CDR3 loop reads CASSEDVTGRGAFF. CDR3 nucleotide sequence: TGTGCCAGCAGTGAAGACGTTACAGGGAGAGGAGCTTTCTTT.

The chain has TRBV27 and TRBJ2-1, with TRBD2 matching over 10 bases. Germline V gene lookup returns CDR1 MNHEY and CDR2 SMNVEV (reference sequence). The V gene end was trimmed by 3 bases and the J gene end by 3 bases; junction bases not matched to a gene: 2. This CDR3 comprises 15 residues. CDR3 nucleotides: TGTGCCAGCAGTTTTATAGCGGGGGGCTACAATGAGCAGTTCTTC. Its protein product is CASSFIAGGYNEQFF.

J is TRBJ2-7 and V is TRBV5-1, with a tentative D call TRBD2 (7 bases). This CDR3 has 12 amino acids. Germline CDR1 is SGHRS and CDR2 is YFSETQ. V lost 4 bases, J lost 5 bases, and 10 bases lay in between. This chain's CDR3 is CASSTGTNEQYF. DNA of the CDR3: TGCGCCAGCAGCACAGGGACTAACGAGCAGTACTTC.

V usage is TRBV12-5 and J usage is TRBJ1-4; 9 bases agree with TRBD1. The CDR3 is 19 amino acids. V shed 1 base, J shed 0 bases, and the junction held 9 bases outside the gene matches. Germline V gene data show CDR1 as LGHNT and CDR2 as FRNRAP. CDR3 nucleotide sequence: TGTGCTAGTGGTTTGGCCCATGGGACAGGGTGGGCAACTAATGAAAAACTGTTTTTT. Protein sequence: CASGLAHGTGWATNEKLFF.

V and J are TRBV7-2 and TRBJ2-7, with 9 bases fitting TRBD2. Trimming cost V 5 bases and J 1 base; bases outside gene matches: 3. Germline loops: CDR1 SGHTA, CDR2 FQGNSA. The CDR3 covers 14 residues. CDR3 residues: CASSTGLASYEQYF. For the CDR3, the DNA is TGTGCCAGCAGCACGGGACTAGCATCCTACGAGCAGTACTTC.

The chain has TRBV5-4 and TRBJ1-2; D gene uncertain. The CDR3 is made up of 15 amino acids. Germline-derived CDR1 and CDR2 are SGHNT and YYREEE (reference sequence). V lost 0 bases and J lost 4, with 13 bases in between. DNA for the CDR3: TGTGCCAGCAGCTTGGAAGGCGGCCGGGGCTATGGCTACACCTTC. This sequence encodes CASSLEGGRGYGYTF.

This chain uses TRBV6-5 with TRBJ1-3; D call uncertain. Germline V CDR1 and CDR2: MNHEY, SVGAGI. The CDR3 is 16 amino acids. V lost 0 bases to trimming and J lost 0 bases, with 9 bases between them. CDR3 amino acids: CASSYSRETSGNTIYF. The CDR3 DNA reads TGTGCCAGCAGTTACTCGAGGGAGACCTCTGGAAACACCATATATTTT.

V gene TRBV2 combines with J gene TRBJ2-1; maybe TRBD2 (5 bases). This CDR3 is 16 amino acids long. CDR1 SNHLY and CDR2 FYNNEI come from the germline V gene. V shed 7 bases and J shed 0 bases, with 16 bases lying between them. CDR3 in amino acids: CASTAHPGSSYNEQFF. The CDR3 DNA reads TGTGCCAGCACCGCCCACCCGGGAAGCTCCTACAATGAGCAGTTCTTC.

The rearrangement links TRBV18 to TRBJ2-2; D remains unclear. With 1 base removed from V and 5 bases from J, the gap between germline ends came to 11 bases. Germline V gives CDR1 KGHSH, CDR2 LQKENI. CDR3 size: 15 residues. CDR3 loop: CASSPRPESTGELFF. The CDR3 bases are TGTGCCAGCTCACCACGCCCCGAGAGTACCGGGGAGCTGTTTTTT.